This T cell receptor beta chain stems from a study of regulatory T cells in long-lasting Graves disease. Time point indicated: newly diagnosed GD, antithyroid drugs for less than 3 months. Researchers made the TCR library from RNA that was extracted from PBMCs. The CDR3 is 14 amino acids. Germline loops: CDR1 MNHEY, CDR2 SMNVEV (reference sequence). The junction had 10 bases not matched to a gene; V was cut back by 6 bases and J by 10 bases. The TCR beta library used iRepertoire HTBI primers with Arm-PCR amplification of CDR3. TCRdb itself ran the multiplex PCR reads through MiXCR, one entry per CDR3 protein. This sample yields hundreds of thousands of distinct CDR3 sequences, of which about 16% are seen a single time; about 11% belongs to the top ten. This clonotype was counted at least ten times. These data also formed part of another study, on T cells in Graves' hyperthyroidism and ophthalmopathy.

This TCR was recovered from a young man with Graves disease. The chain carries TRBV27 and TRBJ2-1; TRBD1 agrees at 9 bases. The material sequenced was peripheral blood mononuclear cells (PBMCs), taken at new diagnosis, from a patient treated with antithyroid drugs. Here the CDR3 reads CASRYRDRVREQFF. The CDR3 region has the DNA TGTGCCAGCAGATACCGGGACAGGGTCCGCGAGCAGTTCTTC.